Below, 9 T cell receptor beta chains from the same sample are listed, as sequenced in a study of blood T cell repertoires in COVID-19. Sequencing was performed with immunoSEQ multiplex PCR; in TCRdb, only in-frame clones are kept and a portion is missing. Among hundreds of thousands of clones listed, about 68% were seen once. Sample: peripheral blood. These receptors all come from a woman older than 75 with acute or convalescent COVID-19.

The chain recombines TRBV7-9 with TRBJ2-1; TRBD2 aligns across 14 bases. J was trimmed by 9 bases and V by 5 bases; bases with no gene match: 9. Germline CDR1 reads SEHNR; CDR2 reads FQNEAQ (reference sequence). The CDR3 has 16 residues. This CDR3 is CASSPTGLAGVGEQFF. The CDR3 bases are TGTGCCAGCAGCCCTACGGGACTAGCGGGAGTGGGTGAGCAGTTCTTC.

J is TRBJ2-2 and V is TRBV7-9; 7 nucleotides match TRBD1. This CDR3 region has 14 residues. Germline CDR1 is SEHNR and CDR2 is FQNEAQ (reference sequence). J was trimmed by 1 base and V by 6 bases; bases with no gene match: 2. The CDR3 sequence is CASRRTGNTGELFF. The CDR3 DNA reads as TGTGCCAGCAGGAGGACAGGGAACACCGGGGAGCTGTTTTTT.

This rearrangement joins TRBV15 to TRBJ2-1; D remains ambiguous. Germline V gene data show CDR1 as LNHNV and CDR2 as YYDKDF (reference sequence). V lost 0 bases to trimming and J lost 6 bases, with 9 bases between them. The CDR3 covers 14 residues. Here the CDR3 DNA reads TGTGCCACCAGCAGAGATTCTAGGAGCAATGAGCAGTTCTTC. Translating gives CATSRDSRSNEQFF.

This clone came up many times. The chain links TRBV12-3 or TRBV12-4 to TRBJ1-6; the D gene is possibly TRBD1 (5 bases). The CDR3 runs 13 residues. Trimming stripped 1 base from V and 10 bases from J, with 8 bases between. The chain's CDR3 is CASSLVQGSPLHF. CDR3 coding DNA: TGTGCCAGCAGTTTAGTCCAGGGCTCACCCCTCCACTTT.

The chain carries TRBV4-1 and TRBJ2-2, with D possibly being TRBD1 (6 bases). The V gene's germline CDR1 is MGHRA and CDR2 YSYEKL. The V gene lost 0 bases and the J gene lost 1 base, with 12 bases spanning the gap. The CDR3 runs 17 residues. The CDR3 bases are TGCGCCAGCAGCCAAGATCCCGGGACAAAGAACACCGGGGAGCTGTTTTTT. This translates into CASSQDPGTKNTGELFF.

The rearrangement links TRBV27 to TRBJ2-5; no reliable D call. The CDR3 covers 12 residues. Germline assignment: CDR1 MNHEY and CDR2 SMNVEV (reference sequence). The V end lost 5 bases, the J end lost 2 bases, and 6 bases lay between the germline ends. This CDR3 reads CASSHRQETQYF. The CDR3 DNA sequence: TGTGCCAGCAGTCACCGGCAAGAGACCCAGTACTTC.

This clone has a single count. V usage is TRBV21-1 and J usage is TRBJ2-4; the table's D call, TRBD1, has no DNA check behind it. TRBV21-1 is flagged as a pseudogene. The CDR3 is 19 residues long. CDR3 protein: CASSKPKHRGRLPKNIQYF. The CDR3 DNA reads TGTGCCAGCAGCAAGCCTAAACACAGGGGGCGCTTACCCAAAAACATTCAGTACTTC.

This clone was observed many times. This chain links TRBV9 with TRBJ2-7; D remains ambiguous. Trimming cost V 2 bases and J 7 bases, with 16 bases left between them. The CDR3 sequence is 14 residues long. Germline loops: CDR1 SGDLS, CDR2 YYNGEE. CDR3 bases: TGTGCCAGCAGCGTCGATCATTCCTCCGGGGAGCAGTACTTC. It translates to CASSVDHSSGEQYF.

This chain joins TRBV28 and TRBJ2-1, with TRBD2 matching over 7 bases. J lost 4 bases, V lost 4 bases, and 7 bases had no gene match. The germline gives CDR1 MDHEN, CDR2 SYDVKM. CDR3 length: 15 residues. The CDR3 protein is CASSSPGLLYNEQFF. The CDR3 bases are TGTGCCAGCAGTTCCCCGGGACTACTATACAATGAGCAGTTCTTC.